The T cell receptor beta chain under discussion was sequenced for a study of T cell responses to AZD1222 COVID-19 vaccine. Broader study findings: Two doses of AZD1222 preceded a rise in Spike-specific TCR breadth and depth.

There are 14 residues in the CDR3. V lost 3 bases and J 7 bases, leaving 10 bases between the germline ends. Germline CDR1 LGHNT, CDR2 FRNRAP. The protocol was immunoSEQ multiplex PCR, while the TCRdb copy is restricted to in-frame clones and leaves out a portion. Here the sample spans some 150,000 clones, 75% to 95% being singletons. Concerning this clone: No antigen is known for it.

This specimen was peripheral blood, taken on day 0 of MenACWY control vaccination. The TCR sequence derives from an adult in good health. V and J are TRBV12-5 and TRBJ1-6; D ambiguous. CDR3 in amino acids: CASGLEGGNSPLHF. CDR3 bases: TGTGCTAGTGGTTTAGAGGGTGGGAATTCACCCCTCCACTTT. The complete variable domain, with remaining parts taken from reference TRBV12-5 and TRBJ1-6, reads DARVTQTPRHKVTEMGQEVTMRCQPILGHNTVFWYRQTMMQGLELLAYFRNRAPLDDSGMPKDRFSAEMPDATLATLKIQPSEPRDSAVYFCASGLEGGNSPLHFGNGTRLTVT.